This T cell receptor (beta chain) was obtained from a study of OX40 agonist ivuxolimab in advanced cancers. Study-wide context: Ivuxolimab, which patients received intravenously every 2 weeks, was dosed at 0.01 to 10 mg/kg. Treatment received earlier with anti-PD-1, anti-PD-L1 or anti-CTLA-4 agents was allowed, and more than 30% had some. Study-level findings and limits: More expanded clones were found, on average, in CD8+ than in CD4+ T cells.

The germline V gene has CDR1 SGHRS and CDR2 YFSETQ. This CDR3 region has 16 residues. V was shortened by 4 bases and J by 0 bases, with 15 bases between the two germline ends. Data came from immunoSEQ multiplex PCR; TCRdb stores just in-frame clones and leaves some out. The sample lists around 60,000 clones, nearly 85% occurring once. Concerning this clone: No antigen is known for it.

V gene TRBV5-1 combines with J gene TRBJ2-3; D uncertain. The TCR originated in an adult with an advanced solid tumor such as melanoma, head and neck, liver or kidney cancer. The sample here was CD4+ or CD8+ T cells sorted from blood, taken in a trial of the OX40 agonist ivuxolimab. CDR3 DNA sequence: TGCGCCAGCAGCCCGGGCTCCGTTCGTAGCACAGATACGCAGTATTTT. This codes for CASSPGSVRSTDTQYF.